These 15 T cell receptor beta chains were all obtained from the same sample, sequenced in a study of cytomegalovirus exposure and HLA in healthy donors. The PCR ran on 60 Vbeta and 13 Jbeta primers. Profiling relied on immunoSEQ multiplex PCR, and the TCRdb table lists in-frame clones only, not all of them. The sample gives about 60,000 clones, about two thirds of which show up once; just under 20% is in the top ten. Sequencing used PBMCs. Source of these receptors: a woman aged 60-70 years in good health and CMV-seropositive.

V gene TRBV5-1 combines with J gene TRBJ2-7; TRBD1 might be the D (5 bases). CDR1 and CDR2 from the germline V gene are SGHRS and YFSETQ. Trimming cost V 0 bases and J 2 bases, with 15 bases left between them. This CDR3 contains 16 residues. The CDR3: CASSLAGAESTYEQYF. CDR3 sequence (DNA): TGCGCCAGCAGCTTGGCTGGGGCGGAATCCACCTACGAGCAGTACTTC. Complete variable domain (other parts from reference TRBV5-1 and TRBJ2-7): KAGVTQTPRYLIKTRGQQVTLSCSPISGHRSVSWYQQTPGQGLQFLFEYFSETQRNKGNFPGRFSGRQFSNSRSEMNVSTLELGDSALYLCASSLAGAESTYEQYFGPGTRLTVT.

The CDR3 bases are TGTGCCAGCAGTTACTCGGGGGGGATGGATTCACCCCTCCACTTT. This sequence encodes CASSYSGGMDSPLHF. This chain joins TRBV6-5 and TRBJ1-6; TRBD1 is a possible D gene (5 bases). Germline loops: CDR1 MNHEY, CDR2 SVGAGI. CDR3 length: 15 residues. V lost 0 bases and J lost 8, with 11 bases in between.

V and J are TRBV19 and TRBJ2-2, with 8 bases fitting TRBD1. Germline V gene sequence: CDR1 LNHDA, CDR2 SQIVND (reference sequence). The CDR3 has 15 residues. V was clipped by 9 bases and J by 4 bases; unmatched bases: 10. CDR3 sequence (DNA): TGTGCCAGAGGACAGGGACGAAAAACCACCGGGGAGCTGTTTTTT. It yields the protein CARGQGRKTTGELFF.

The chain recombines TRBV6-5 with TRBJ2-3; TRBD1 agrees at 8 bases. CDR1 and CDR2 from the germline V gene are MNHEY and SVGAGI. With V trimmed by 5 bases and J by 6 bases, 7 bases remained unmatched. CDR3 length equals 14 residues. As DNA, the CDR3 is TGTGCCAGCAGTGGCGGACAGGGAATTGATACGCAGTATTTT. Its translation: CASSGGQGIDTQYF.

This clone appeared once. The V gene is TRBV18, the J gene TRBJ1-1; D ambiguous. Trimming pared 2 bases from V and 2 bases from J, leaving 9 bases between. The germline gives CDR1 KGHSH, CDR2 LQKENI. The CDR3 runs to 14 residues. The CDR3 reads CASSPTGGNTEAFF. Here the CDR3 DNA reads TGTGCCAGCTCACCAACGGGAGGCAACACTGAAGCTTTCTTT.

V gene TRBV7-8 combines with J gene TRBJ2-7; 7 nucleotides align to TRBD2. Trimming cost V 5 bases and J 5 bases; bases outside gene matches: 9. The CDR3 runs to 14 residues. Germline V lookup: CDR1 SGHVS, CDR2 FQNEAQ. The CDR3 DNA is TGTGCCAGCAGCCGGGGGGACTCGCGCGACGAGCAGTACTTC. Its translation: CASSRGDSRDEQYF.

This clone was seen just once. V gene TRBV15 combines with J gene TRBJ2-7; D unresolved. V shed 0 bases and J shed 2 bases, with 11 bases lying between them. Germline V gives CDR1 LNHNV, CDR2 YYDKDF (reference sequence). The CDR3 contains 15 residues. CDR3: CATSRDPQTTYEQYF. CDR3 in DNA: TGTGCCACCAGCAGAGACCCACAGACGACCTACGAGCAGTACTTC.

V and J are TRBV9 and TRBJ1-2; 10 nucleotides align to TRBD1. J lost 0 bases, V lost 4 bases, and 12 bases had no gene match. This CDR3 spans 18 amino acids. CDR1 and CDR2 (germline): SGDLS, YYNGEE. This CDR3 reads CASSRTGTGEEANYGYTF. In nucleotides, the CDR3 is TGTGCCAGCAGCCGGACCGGGACAGGGGAGGAGGCTAACTATGGCTACACCTTC.

The chain uses TRBV6-5 and TRBJ1-2, with 7 positions matching TRBD1. Germline V gene data show CDR1 as MNHEY and CDR2 as SVGAGI. This CDR3 is 15 amino acids long. J lost 4 bases, V lost 6 bases, and 11 bases had no gene match. The CDR3 protein is CASSPRTGVGYGYTF. In DNA form, the CDR3 reads TGTGCCAGCAGCCCGAGGACAGGCGTGGGCTATGGCTACACCTTC.

In this sample, this clone turned up many times. The rearrangement joins TRBV7-9 to TRBJ1-3; maybe TRBD1 (6 bases). Looked up from germline, CDR1 is SEHNR and CDR2 is FQNEAQ (reference sequence). This CDR3 region has 15 residues. V shed 3 bases and J shed 4 bases, with 13 bases lying between them. The CDR3 DNA sequence: TGTGCCAGCAGCTTTCCGTTGGGGGCGGGAAACACCATATATTTT. Its translation: CASSFPLGAGNTIYF.

This clone has only a few counts. The chain joins TRBV2 to TRBJ1-1, with 7 bases identical to TRBD1. With V trimmed by 7 bases and J by 2 bases, 4 bases remained unmatched. CDR3 length: 13 amino acids. Germline V lookup: CDR1 SNHLY, CDR2 FYNNEI. CDR3 DNA sequence: TGTGCCAGCAAATACAGGGGAAACACTGAAGCTTTCTTT. It codes for CASKYRGNTEAFF.

With respect to this clone: Germline and junction disagree at one end, which may indicate a read error. The chain is built from TRBV7-9 and TRBJ1-1, with TRBD1 matching 11 bases. Germline V gene data show CDR1 as SEHNR and CDR2 as FQNEAQ (reference sequence). The CDR3 length is 16 residues. The CDR3 protein is CSSSPDRGLENTEAFF. The CDR3, as DNA: TGTTCCAGCAGCCCGGACAGGGGGCTCGAGAACACTGAAGCTTTCTTT.

This clone was detected once. The junction departs from germline at one end; a sequencing error may be responsible. This rearrangement joins TRBV7-9 to TRBJ1-5; D uncertain. CDR1 is SEHNR and CDR2 is FQNEAQ in the germline V gene (reference sequence). There are 14 residues in the CDR3. The DNA of the CDR3 is TGTGCCAGCACCTTAGGCCCAGGCAATCAGCCCCAGCATTTT. This sequence encodes CASTLGPGNQPQHF.

The chain recombines TRBV15 with TRBJ2-7; TRBD2 matches at 9 bases. CDR3 length equals 15 residues. In germline, CDR1 is LNHNV, CDR2 YYDKDF (reference sequence). The V gene end was trimmed by 2 bases and the J gene end by 6 bases; junction bases not matched to a gene: 8. The CDR3 DNA is TGTGCCACCAGCAGACTTGGGGCGGGGGGGACCGAGCAGTACTTC. Amino acid sequence: CATSRLGAGGTEQYF.

The V gene is TRBV5-3, the J gene TRBJ1-1; D is perhaps TRBD1 (6 bases). TRBV5-3 is flagged as an ORF with uncertain function. This CDR3 spans 17 amino acids. V was trimmed by 4 bases and J by 5 bases, leaving 24 bases between them. This chain's CDR3 is CARSHRGGSYPGTEAFF. DNA of the CDR3: TGTGCCAGAAGCCATCGGGGGGGCTCATACCCGGGGACTGAAGCTTTCTTT.